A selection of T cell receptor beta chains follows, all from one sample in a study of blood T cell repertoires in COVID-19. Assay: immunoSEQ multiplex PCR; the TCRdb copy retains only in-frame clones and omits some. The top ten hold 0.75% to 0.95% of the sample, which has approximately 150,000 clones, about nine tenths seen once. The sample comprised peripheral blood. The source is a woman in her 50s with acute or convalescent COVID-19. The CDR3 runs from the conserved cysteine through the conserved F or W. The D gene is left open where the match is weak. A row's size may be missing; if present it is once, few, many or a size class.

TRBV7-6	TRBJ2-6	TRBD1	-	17	TGTGCCAGCAGCGCCGGGACAGGACTCTCTGGGGCCAACGTCCTGACTTTC	CASSAGTGLSGANVLTF
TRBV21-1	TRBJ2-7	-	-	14	TGTGCCAGCAGCAAAGGACAGGGGGCCAACGAGCAGTACTTC	CASSKGQGANEQYF
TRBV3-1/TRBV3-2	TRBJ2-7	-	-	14	TGTGCCAGCAGCCAAGAGACAGTGTCCTACGAGCAGTACTTC	CASSQETVSYEQYF
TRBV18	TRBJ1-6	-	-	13	TGTGCCAGCTCTCCGGGGTATAATTCACCCCTCCACTTT	CASSPGYNSPLHF
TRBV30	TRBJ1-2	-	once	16	TGTGCCTGGAGGAAACTCTCGCGACAGAAAAACTATGGCTACACCTTC	CAWRKLSRQKNYGYTF
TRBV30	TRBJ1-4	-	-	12	TGTGCCTGGAGGAAGACAGACGAAAAACTGTTTTTT	CAWRKTDEKLFF
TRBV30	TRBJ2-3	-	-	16	TGTGCCTGGACTTTAGGTAGCGGAACTAGCACAGATACGCAGTATTTT	CAWTLGSGTSTDTQYF
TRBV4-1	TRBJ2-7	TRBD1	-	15	TGCGCCAGCAGCCAAGAGCCACAGGGGGACTACGAGCAGTACTTC	CASSQEPQGDYEQYF
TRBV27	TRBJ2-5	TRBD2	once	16	TGTGCCAGCAGTTTAATTACTAGCGGGAGCCCAGAGACCCAGTACTTC	CASSLITSGSPETQYF
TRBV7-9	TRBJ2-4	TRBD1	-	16	TGTGCCAGCAGCGCCGGGACAGGGGGCCTCGGAAACATTCAGTACTTC	CASSAGTGGLGNIQYF
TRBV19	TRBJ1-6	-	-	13	TGTGCCAGTAGTATGGAGGGCGGGTCACCCCTCCACTTT	CASSMEGGSPLHF
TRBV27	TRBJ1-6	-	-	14	TGTGCCAGCAGCCCTCGGACAGATAATTCACCCCTCCACTTT	CASSPRTDNSPLHF
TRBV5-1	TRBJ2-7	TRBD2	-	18	TGCGCCAGCAGGGGTGAGAGTCTAGCGGGGGGGATGCACTACGAGCAGTACTTC	CASRGESLAGGMHYEQYF
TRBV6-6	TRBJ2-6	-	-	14	TGTGCCAGCTTCGACAGCTCTGGGGCCAACGTCCTGACTTTC	CASFDSSGANVLTF
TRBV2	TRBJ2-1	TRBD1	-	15	TGTGCCAGCAGTGAACGTAGACAGGGGGCGAAAGAGCAGTTCTTC	CASSERRQGAKEQFF
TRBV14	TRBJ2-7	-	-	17	TGTGCCAGCAGCCAAGATCCAAGATGGCAGGGGATCTACGAGCAGTACTTC	CASSQDPRWQGIYEQYF
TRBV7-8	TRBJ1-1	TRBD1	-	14	TGTGCCAGCAGCATGTACAGGGGGGGCACTGAAGCTTTCTTT	CASSMYRGGTEAFF
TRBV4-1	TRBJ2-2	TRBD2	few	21	TGCGCCAGCAGCCAAGGAATCCGCAGACTAGCGGGGGATAAGAACACCGGGGAGCTGTTTTTT	CASSQGIRRLAGDKNTGELFF
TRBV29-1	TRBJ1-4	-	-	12	TGCAGCGTTGAGGGAGGGGGGGAAAAACTGTTTTTT	CSVEGGGEKLFF
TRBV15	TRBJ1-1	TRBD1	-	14	TGTGCCACCAGCAGAGGCAGGGGGGACACTGAAGCTTTCTTT	CATSRGRGDTEAFF
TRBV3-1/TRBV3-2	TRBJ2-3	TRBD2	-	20	TGTGCCAGCAGCCAAGGGAGGGGGCTAGCGGGAGTAGGTTGGACAGATACGCAGTATTTT	CASSQGRGLAGVGWTDTQYF
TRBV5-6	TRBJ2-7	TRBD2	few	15	TGTGCCAGCAGCCCAGTAGAAGGGCTAGCGGGCGAGCAGTACTTC	CASSPVEGLAGEQYF
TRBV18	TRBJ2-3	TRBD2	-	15	TGTGCCAGCTCACCAAATAGCGGGGGCACAGATACGCAGTATTTT	CASSPNSGGTDTQYF
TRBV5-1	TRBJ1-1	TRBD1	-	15	TGCGCCAGCAGCTTGGAGGGGGCGCGTAGCACTGAAGCTTTCTTT	CASSLEGARSTEAFF
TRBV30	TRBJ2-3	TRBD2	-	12	TGTGCCTCAGGGACTAGCGGTAATACGCAGTATTTT	CASGTSGNTQYF
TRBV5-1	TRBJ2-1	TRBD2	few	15	TGCGCCAGCAGCAATAGCGGGGGGACCTACAATGAGCAGTTCTTC	CASSNSGGTYNEQFF
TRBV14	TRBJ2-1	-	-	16	TGTGCCAGCAGCCAAAGGGAAGGAGGGATTAGGAATGAGCAGTTCTTC	CASSQREGGIRNEQFF
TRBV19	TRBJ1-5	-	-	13	TGTGCCAGTAGCCGGGGGGGCAATCAGCCCCAGCATTTT	CASSRGGNQPQHF
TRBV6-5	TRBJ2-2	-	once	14	TGTGCCAGCAGTCCCAGGGGTAACACCGGGGAGCTGTTTTTT	CASSPRGNTGELFF
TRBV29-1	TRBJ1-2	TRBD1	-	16	TGCAGCGTTGAAGATCCCCGACAGGGACGGAACTATGGCTACACCTTC	CSVEDPRQGRNYGYTF
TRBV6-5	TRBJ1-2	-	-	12	TGTGCCAGCAGTTTGGGGCGTCGTGGCTACACCTTC	CASSLGRRGYTF
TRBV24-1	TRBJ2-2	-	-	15	TGTGCCACCAGTGATGAACAGGGTTACACCGGGGAGCTGTTTTTT	CATSDEQGYTGELFF
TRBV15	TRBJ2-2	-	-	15	TGTGCCACCAGCAGAGATAGGACAGCCCCCGGGGAGCTGTTTTTT	CATSRDRTAPGELFF
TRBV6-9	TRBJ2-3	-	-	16	TGTGCCAGCAGTTATTCGGTGGGGGGTATGACAGATACGCAGTATTTT	CASSYSVGGMTDTQYF
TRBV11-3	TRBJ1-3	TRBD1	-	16	TGTGCCAGCAGCTCTGAACGGGACAGCTCTGGAAACACCATATATTTT	CASSSERDSSGNTIYF
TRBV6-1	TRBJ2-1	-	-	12	TGTGCCAGCAGTGACGGGAACAATGAGCAGTTCTTC	CASSDGNNEQFF
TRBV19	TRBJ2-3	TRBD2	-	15	TGTGCCAGTAGTAGCGGGGGGGGGAGCACAGATACGCAGTATTTT	CASSSGGGSTDTQYF
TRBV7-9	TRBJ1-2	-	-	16	TGTGCCAGCAGCTTAGCCGCAGGGGCGAGGGCCTATGGCTACACCTTC	CASSLAAGARAYGYTF
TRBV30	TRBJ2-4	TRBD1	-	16	TGTGCCTGGAGTCTAGGGTTAGACAGGGTGTCAGACATTCAGTACTTC	CAWSLGLDRVSDIQYF
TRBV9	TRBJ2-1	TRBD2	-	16	TGTGCCAGCAGCGCGGAGACTAGCGGGGGTTCGGATGAGCAGTTCTTC	CASSAETSGGSDEQFF
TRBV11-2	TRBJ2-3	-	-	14	TGTGCCAGTAAGGGGTTTACATCCACAGATACGCAGTATTTT	CASKGFTSTDTQYF
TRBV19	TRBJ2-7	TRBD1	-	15	TGTGCCAGTAGTAGTCAAGGGACAGGTTACTACGAGCAGTACTTC	CASSSQGTGYYEQYF
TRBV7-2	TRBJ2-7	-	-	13	TGTGCCAGCAGCTTAACAGGGTTCTACGAGCAGTACTTC	CASSLTGFYEQYF
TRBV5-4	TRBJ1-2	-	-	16	TGTGCCAGCAGCTTGCCAGGGTCCAAAATTAACTATGGCTACACCTTC	CASSLPGSKINYGYTF
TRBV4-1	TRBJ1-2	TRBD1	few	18	TGCGCCAGCAGCCAAACCGGGACAGGGGGCCTCCTATTCTATGGCTACACCTTC	CASSQTGTGGLLFYGYTF
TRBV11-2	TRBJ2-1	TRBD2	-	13	TGTGCCAGCAGATTTATAGCGGGGGCCCCATGGTTCTTC	CASRFIAGAPWFF
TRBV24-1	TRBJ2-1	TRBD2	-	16	TGTGCCACCAGTGCCTCCCGGACTAGGTCTGGGAATGAGCAGTTCTTC	CATSASRTRSGNEQFF
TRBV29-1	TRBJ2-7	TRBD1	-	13	TGCAGCGTCGAAGGACAGGGGGCAAACGAGCAGTACTTC	CSVEGQGANEQYF
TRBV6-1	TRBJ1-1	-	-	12	TGTGCCAGCAGTGAAGGACGGGGGAGAGCTTTCTTT	CASSEGRGRAFF
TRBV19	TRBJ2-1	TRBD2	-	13	TGTGCCAGTAGTATAGCAGTAGCGGGGGAGCAGTTCTTC	CASSIAVAGEQFF
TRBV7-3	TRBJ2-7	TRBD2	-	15	TGTGCCAGCAGCTTAGGACTTGGACTAGCTAGGGAGCAGTACTTC	CASSLGLGLAREQYF
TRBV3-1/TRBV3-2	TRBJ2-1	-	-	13	TGTGCCAGCAGCCAAGATTTCGACAATGAGCAGTTCTTC	CASSQDFDNEQFF
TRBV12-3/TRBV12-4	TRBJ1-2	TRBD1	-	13	TGTGCCAGCAGCCTGACAGGGAGATCTGGCTACACCTTC	CASSLTGRSGYTF
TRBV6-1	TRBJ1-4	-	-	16	TGTGCCAGCAGTGAAATCCTTTCGCGAGAATATGAAAAACTGTTTTTT	CASSEILSREYEKLFF
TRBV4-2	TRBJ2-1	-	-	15	TGTGCCAGCAGCCAAGATGCGTTCTCCTACAATGAGCAGTTCTTC	CASSQDAFSYNEQFF
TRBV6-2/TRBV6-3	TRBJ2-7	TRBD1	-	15	TGTGCCAGCAGTTACGGCCCGACAGGGTCGGACGAGCAGTACTTC	CASSYGPTGSDEQYF
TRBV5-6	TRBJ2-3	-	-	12	TGTGCCAGCAGCTTAGCGGCAGATACGCAGTATTTT	CASSLAADTQYF